A single sample gave rise to the 10 T cell receptor beta chains below, sequenced in a study of shared clonotypes between healthy human individuals. Measured with immunoSEQ multiplex PCR; TCRdb has only the in-frame clones, and not every one. The top ten hold roughly 16% of the sample, which has around 95,000 clones, less than 50% seen once. The sequencing input was PBMCs. The receptor source for this set is a woman in her thirties or forties in good health. Some clones in this sample may be carry-over from other donors' samples.

This chain connects TRBV28 to TRBJ2-1; D may be TRBD2 (5 bases). The V gene lost 6 bases and the J gene lost 7 bases, with 19 bases spanning the gap. The CDR3 extends over 15 amino acids. CDR1 is MDHEN and CDR2 is SYDVKM in the germline V gene. The CDR3 sequence is CASSLLGSAINEQFF. The CDR3 nucleotides are TGTGCCAGCAGCCTCCTGGGTAGCGCCATTAATGAGCAGTTCTTC.

This clone came up a few times. The chain carries TRBV29-1 and TRBJ2-3; perhaps TRBD2 as D (5 bases). The CDR3 totals 12 residues. Trimming removed 7 bases at V and 2 bases at J, with 10 bases between. CDR1 is SQVTM, CDR2 ANQGSEA, per germline. The CDR3 loop is CSARGYTDTQYF. As DNA, the CDR3 is TGCAGCGCCCGGGGATACACAGATACGCAGTATTTT.

This clone was detected ten times or more. V is TRBV7-6 and J is TRBJ2-7; 9 bases agree with TRBD2. J gave up 0 bases and V 2 bases, and 2 bases lay outside the gene matches. Germline V lookup: CDR1 SGHVS, CDR2 FNYEAQ. The CDR3 totals 15 residues. CDR3 in DNA: TGTGCCAGCAGCTTAACTAGCGGGTACTCCTACGAGCAGTACTTC. It translates to CASSLTSGYSYEQYF.

The V call is TRBV9, the J call TRBJ1-2, with 7 bases aligning to TRBD1. Germline V gene data show CDR1 as SGDLS and CDR2 as YYNGEE. The trim removed 4 bases at V and 3 bases at J, leaving 9 bases unmatched. The length of the CDR3 is 15 residues. CDR3 sequence: CASSPRQGPDYGYTF. Here the CDR3 DNA reads TGTGCCAGCAGCCCCCGACAGGGCCCTGACTATGGCTACACCTTC.

This clone occurred a few times. The chain carries TRBV28 and TRBJ2-5; D unclear. Germline loops: CDR1 MDHEN, CDR2 SYDVKM. Trimming shortened V by 4 bases and J by 6 bases, and 12 bases separated the two germline ends. This CDR3 has 13 amino acids. Here the CDR3 reads CASSSTSLKTQYF. The CDR3 coding sequence is TGTGCCAGCAGTTCTACCAGCTTGAAGACCCAGTACTTC.

This clone showed up many times. The genes are TRBV6-6 and TRBJ2-2; D is possibly TRBD1 (6 bases). The length of the CDR3 is 15 residues. The V end was cut by 4 bases, the J end by 4 bases, with 13 bases between. Germline values: CDR1 MNHNY, CDR2 SVGAGI (reference sequence). The CDR3 here is CASSFTRDITGELFF. The CDR3 DNA reads as TGTGCCAGCAGTTTCACCCGGGACATCACCGGGGAGCTGTTTTTT.

The chain is built from TRBV29-1 and TRBJ1-5, with D uncertain. The V end lost 8 bases, the J end lost 3 bases, and 17 bases lay between the germline ends. Germline CDR1 and CDR2: SQVTM and ANQGSEA. This CDR3 has 14 amino acids. CDR3 loop: CSFTQDGYNQPQHF. CDR3 nucleotide sequence: TGCAGCTTCACCCAGGACGGCTACAATCAGCCCCAGCATTTT.

This clone has a handful of counts. The chain joins TRBV29-1 to TRBJ2-7, with D perhaps matching TRBD2 (6 bases). V was shortened by 0 bases and J by 9 bases, with 27 bases between the two germline ends. CDR3 length equals 17 residues. Germline V gives CDR1 SQVTM, CDR2 ANQGSEA. The CDR3 nucleotides are TGCAGCGTTGAAGATCAGTGTTTTACCTCCCCGGGAGTGTGGCAGTACTTC. Translated, it gives CSVEDQCFTSPGVWQYF.

V is TRBV18 and J is TRBJ2-3; 13 positions match TRBD2. Germline loops: CDR1 KGHSH, CDR2 LQKENI. The CDR3 loop spans 20 amino acids. The V segment lost 0 bases and the J segment 5 bases; nucleotides outside the gene matches: 14. As DNA, the CDR3 is TGTGCCAGCTCACCACCTCTCAGTTTACTAGCGGGAGGGCCGGTAGATACGCAGTATTTT. Translation: CASSPPLSLLAGGPVDTQYF.

The V and J genes are TRBV29-1 and TRBJ2-7; D is perhaps TRBD1 (6 bases). The V gene lost 7 bases and the J gene lost 1 base, with 11 bases spanning the gap. The length of the CDR3 is 12 residues. Germline loops: CDR1 SQVTM, CDR2 ANQGSEA. CDR3 region: CSAEGDSYEQYF. The CDR3 nucleotides read TGCAGCGCCGAGGGGGATTCCTACGAGCAGTACTTC.